This T cell receptor (beta chain) was sequenced during a study of T cell responses to AZD1222 COVID-19 vaccine. This clone has more than one count but fewer than ten. What it binds is unknown. The table came from immunoSEQ multiplex PCR; TCRdb's copy has only in-frame clones and leaves some out. Seen here are 120,000 or so clones, around 87% observed once, and the top ten hold approximately 1.3%. General study findings and limits: The donors showed a predominance of white British ancestry and of females, with possible underestimation of clonal diversity.

This CDR3 has 14 amino acids. Trimming stripped 4 bases from V and 1 base from J, with 11 bases between. Per the germline V gene, CDR1 is LNHDA and CDR2 is SQIVND (reference sequence). This sequence joins TRBV19 and TRBJ2-7, with D perhaps matching TRBD2 (6 bases). The sample was peripheral blood, taken on day 0 of AZD1222 vaccination. The TCR was taken from an adult in good health. CDR3 loop: CASSTAGGSYEQYF. The DNA of the CDR3 is TGTGCCAGTAGTACCGCCGGAGGGTCCTACGAGCAGTACTTC.